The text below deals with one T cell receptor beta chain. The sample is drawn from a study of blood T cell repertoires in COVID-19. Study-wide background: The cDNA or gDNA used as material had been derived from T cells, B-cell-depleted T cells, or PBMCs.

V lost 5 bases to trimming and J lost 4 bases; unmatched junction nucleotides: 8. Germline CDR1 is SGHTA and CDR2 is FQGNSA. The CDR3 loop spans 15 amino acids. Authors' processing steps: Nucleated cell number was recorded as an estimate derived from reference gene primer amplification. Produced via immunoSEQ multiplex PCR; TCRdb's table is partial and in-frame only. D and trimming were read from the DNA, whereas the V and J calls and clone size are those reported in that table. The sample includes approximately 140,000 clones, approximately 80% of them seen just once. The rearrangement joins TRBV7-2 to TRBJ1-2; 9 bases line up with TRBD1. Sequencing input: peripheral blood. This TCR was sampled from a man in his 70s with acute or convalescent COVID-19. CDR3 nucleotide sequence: TGTGCCAGCAGCGTCCAAACGGGACAGGGCTATGGCTACACCTTC. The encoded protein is CASSVQTGQGYGYTF. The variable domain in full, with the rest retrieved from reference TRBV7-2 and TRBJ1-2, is GAGVSQSPSNKVTEKGKDVELRCDPISGHTALYWYRQSLGQGLEFLIYFQGNSAPDKSGLPSDRFSAERTGGSVSTLTIQRTQQEDSAVYLCASSVQTGQGYGYTFGSGTRLTVV.